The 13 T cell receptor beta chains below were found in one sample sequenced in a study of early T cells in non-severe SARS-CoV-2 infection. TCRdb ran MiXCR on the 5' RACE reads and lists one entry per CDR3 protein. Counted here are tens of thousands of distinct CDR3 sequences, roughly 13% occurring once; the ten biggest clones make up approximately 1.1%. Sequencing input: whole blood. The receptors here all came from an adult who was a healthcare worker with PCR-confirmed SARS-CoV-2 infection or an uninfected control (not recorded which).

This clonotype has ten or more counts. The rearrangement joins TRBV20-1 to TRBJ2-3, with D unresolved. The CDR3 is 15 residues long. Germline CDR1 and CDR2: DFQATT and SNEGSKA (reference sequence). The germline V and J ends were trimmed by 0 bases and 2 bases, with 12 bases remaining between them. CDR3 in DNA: TGCAGTGCTAGAGACCCGACCGTTACCACAGATACGCAGTATTTT. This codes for CSARDPTVTTDTQYF.

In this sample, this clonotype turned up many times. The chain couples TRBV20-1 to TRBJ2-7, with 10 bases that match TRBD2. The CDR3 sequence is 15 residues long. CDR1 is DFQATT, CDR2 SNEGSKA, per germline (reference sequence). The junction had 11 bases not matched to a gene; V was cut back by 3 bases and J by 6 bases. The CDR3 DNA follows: TGCAGTGCTAGTGTGCTAGCGGGAGATCGCGCCGAGCAGTACTTC. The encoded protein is CSASVLAGDRAEQYF.

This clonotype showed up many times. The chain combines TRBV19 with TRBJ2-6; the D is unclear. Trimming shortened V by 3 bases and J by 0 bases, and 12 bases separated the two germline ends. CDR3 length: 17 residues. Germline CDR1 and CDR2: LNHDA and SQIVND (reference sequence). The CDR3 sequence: CASSIAAGSSGANVLTF. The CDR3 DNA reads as TGTGCCAGTAGTATCGCGGCAGGCAGCTCTGGGGCCAACGTCCTGACTTTC.

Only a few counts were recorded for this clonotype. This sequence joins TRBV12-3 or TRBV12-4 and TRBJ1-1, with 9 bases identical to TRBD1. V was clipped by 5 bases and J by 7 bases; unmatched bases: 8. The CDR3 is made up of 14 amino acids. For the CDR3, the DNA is TGTGCCAGCAGTCCGTCCACAGGGGGCGGTGAAGCTTTCTTT. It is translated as CASSPSTGGGEAFF.

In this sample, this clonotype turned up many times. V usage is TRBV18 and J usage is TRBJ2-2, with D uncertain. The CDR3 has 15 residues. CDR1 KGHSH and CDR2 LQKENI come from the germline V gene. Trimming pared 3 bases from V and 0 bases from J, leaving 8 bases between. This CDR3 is CASSPGQPNTGELFF. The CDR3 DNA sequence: TGTGCCAGCTCACCCGGGCAGCCGAACACCGGGGAGCTGTTTTTT.

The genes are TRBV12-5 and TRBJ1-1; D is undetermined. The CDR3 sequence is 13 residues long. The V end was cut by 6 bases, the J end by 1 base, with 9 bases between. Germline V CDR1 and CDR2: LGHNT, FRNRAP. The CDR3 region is CASGYRENTEAFF. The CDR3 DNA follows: TGTGCTAGTGGGTACAGAGAGAACACTGAAGCTTTCTTT.

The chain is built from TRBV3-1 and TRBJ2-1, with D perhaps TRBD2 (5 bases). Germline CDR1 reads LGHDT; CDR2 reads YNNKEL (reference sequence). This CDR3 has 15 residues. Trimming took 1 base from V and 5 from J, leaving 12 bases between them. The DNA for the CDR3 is TGTGCCAGCAGCCAAGCGGGATCTGCCCACAATGAGCAGTTCTTC. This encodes CASSQAGSAHNEQFF.

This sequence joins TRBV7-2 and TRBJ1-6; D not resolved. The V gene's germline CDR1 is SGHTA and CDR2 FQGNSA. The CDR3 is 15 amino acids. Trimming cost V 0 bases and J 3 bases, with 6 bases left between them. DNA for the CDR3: TGTGCCAGCAGCTTAGCTCACGTCTATAATTCACCCCTCCACTTT. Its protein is CASSLAHVYNSPLHF.

The CDR3 spells CASSFRRFDSNQPQHF. In nucleotides, the CDR3 is TGTGCCAGCAGCTTTAGACGATTCGATAGCAATCAGCCCCAGCATTTT. The rearrangement uses TRBV7-8 and TRBJ1-5; D unclear. The V and J ends lost 3 bases and 0 bases respectively, with 12 bases between them. CDR3 length equals 16 residues. The germline CDR1 and CDR2 sequences are SGHVS and FQNEAQ.

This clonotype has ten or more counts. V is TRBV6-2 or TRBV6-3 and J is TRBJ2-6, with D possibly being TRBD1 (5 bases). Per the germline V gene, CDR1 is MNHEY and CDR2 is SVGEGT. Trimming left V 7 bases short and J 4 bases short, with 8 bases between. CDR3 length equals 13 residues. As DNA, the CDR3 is TGTGCCAGCACAAACAGGGGGGCCAACGTCCTGACTTTC. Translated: CASTNRGANVLTF.

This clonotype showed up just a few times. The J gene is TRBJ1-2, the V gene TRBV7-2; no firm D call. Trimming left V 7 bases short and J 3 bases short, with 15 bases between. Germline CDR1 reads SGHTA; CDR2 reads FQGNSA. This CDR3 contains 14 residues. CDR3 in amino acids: CASKLSGLHYGYTF. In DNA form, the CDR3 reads TGTGCCAGCAAGTTATCCGGGCTCCACTATGGCTACACCTTC.

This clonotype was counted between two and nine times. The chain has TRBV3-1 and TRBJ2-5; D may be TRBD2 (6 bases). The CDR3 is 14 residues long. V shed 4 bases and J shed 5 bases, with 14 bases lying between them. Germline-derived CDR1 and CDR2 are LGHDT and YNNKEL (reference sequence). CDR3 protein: CASSLGREEETQYF. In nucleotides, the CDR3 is TGTGCCAGCAGCCTCGGGAGAGAGGAGGAGACCCAGTACTTC.

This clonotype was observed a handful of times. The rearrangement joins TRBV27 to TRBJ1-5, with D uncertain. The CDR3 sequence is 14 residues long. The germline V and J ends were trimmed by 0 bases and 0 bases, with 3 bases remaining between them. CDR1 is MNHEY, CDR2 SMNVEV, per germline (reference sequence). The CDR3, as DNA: TGTGCCAGCAGTTTATCGGGTAGCAATCAGCCCCAGCATTTT. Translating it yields CASSLSGSNQPQHF.